Sequencing of this TCR beta chain was carried out in a study of T cells in Graves' hyperthyroidism and ophthalmopathy. Overall study context: Prior to any treatment, at the point of initial diagnosis, peripheral blood was collected.

As regards this clonotype: Its antigen is still unknown.

Amplified TCR beta CDR3 regions derived from RNA transcripts. The study used the HTBI primer set for a first-round RT-PCR of the TCR CDR3. MiXCR was run by TCRdb on the multiplex PCR reads, yielding one entry per CDR3 protein. The table records about 270,000 distinct CDR3 sequences, 20% to 25% of them present only once. Study-level results: Through a model of 13 V-J features, ophthalmopathy was separated from stable hyperthyroidism.

Source material: blood. This clonotype originated in a man aged 30 to 45 with Graves' ophthalmopathy.

The CDR3 region is CASSLAGQTASEQYF. CDR3 DNA: TGTGCCAGCAGCTTAGCGGGACAGACGGCCTCCGAGCAGTACTTC. The genes are TRBV7-9 and TRBJ2-7; 7 positions match TRBD1. This CDR3 is 15 amino acids long. V lost 0 bases and J lost 6; bases outside the gene matches: 8. Germline-derived CDR1 and CDR2 are SEHNR and FQNEAQ (reference sequence).